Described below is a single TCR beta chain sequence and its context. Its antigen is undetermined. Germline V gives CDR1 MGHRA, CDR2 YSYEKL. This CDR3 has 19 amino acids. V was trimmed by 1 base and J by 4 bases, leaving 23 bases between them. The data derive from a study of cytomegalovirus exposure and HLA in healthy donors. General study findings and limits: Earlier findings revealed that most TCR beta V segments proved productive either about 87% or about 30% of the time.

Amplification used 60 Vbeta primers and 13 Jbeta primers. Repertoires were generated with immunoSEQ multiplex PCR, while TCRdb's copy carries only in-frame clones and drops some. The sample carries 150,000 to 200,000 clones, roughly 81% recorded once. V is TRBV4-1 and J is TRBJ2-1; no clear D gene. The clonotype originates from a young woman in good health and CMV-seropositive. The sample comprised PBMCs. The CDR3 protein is CASSQGQDRYQVSYNEQFF. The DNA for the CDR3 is TGCGCCAGCAGCCAAGGCCAAGACCGGTATCAGGTATCTTACAATGAGCAGTTCTTC.